This T cell receptor (beta chain) was sequenced during a study of blood T cell repertoires in COVID-19 (TCRdb year 2020). With respect to the entire study: The collaborator samples originated in the United States, Italy and Spain and spanned the acute and convalescent phases of COVID-19. The prospective study material was composed of cDNA or gDNA derived from T cells, B-cell-depleted T cells, or PBMCs. Subjects who had been exposed to COVID-19, were actively infected with it, or had recovered from it provided the deeply sampled blood TCRbeta repertoires that made up the dataset. The repertoires were made available in a free public database intended to serve as a resource for research on the immune response to SARS-CoV-2. Samples came from the ongoing ImmuneRACE study (first 160 participants) plus 1,254 subjects from 6 global collaborators. The sample metadata nearly always contained a de-identified subject ID, COVID-19 status, age in years and sex. Where available, HLA class I and class II types were obtained from metadata supplied by the sample provider rather than from assay-based typing. Study-wide findings and limitations: The amount of clinical and demographic metadata varied by source and participant and was provided uncurated.

As concerns this clone: This receptor's antigen is unknown. Base qualities are not recorded, but no much larger clone differs from it by a single base.

TCRbeta CDR3 regions were amplified from genomic DNA using the immunoSEQ Assay, a bias-controlled multiplex PCR. Per the original workflow: Nucleated cell counts per sample were estimated from amplification of reference gene primers within the assay. To quantify the absolute abundance of each unique TCRbeta CDR3 rearrangement, sequence reads were collapsed and filtered. Productive Simpson clonality was computed per sample as the square root of Simpson's diversity index over productive rearrangements. The table comes from immuneACCESS by way of TCRdb, which keeps in-frame sequences with V and J called. Part of the clones is missing from these tables; in studies checked, under half for an unresolved V gene and the rest for unknown reasons. That table gives V, J and clone size, and the DNA gave D and trimming. In this sample the table shows approximately 400,000 clones, 90% to 95% of which occur a single time. The top ten constitute about 0.78% of the sample.

Enrolling through a virtual design, the prospective study's participants ranged in age from roughly 18 to 95 years and lived across 24 United States geographic areas. In the prospective study, participants were assigned to cohorts based on the clinical history participants reported in a screening survey and a study questionnaire. Exposed participants were defined as having been in contact with someone with a PCR-confirmed or clinician-diagnosed COVID-19 case within 2 weeks of study entry. Each participant in the prospective study had whole blood, serum and a nasopharyngeal or oropharyngeal swab collected by mobile phlebotomists. Additional blood draws and questionnaires over an approximately two-month period could optionally be provided by prospective study participants. Before DNA extraction, blood samples from the prospective study were shipped at room temperature or frozen. Sequences SGDLS (CDR1) and YYNGEE (CDR2) are obtained from the germline V gene. Inclusive of the bounding cysteine and phenylalanine, the CDR3 is 18 residues long. The CDR3 DNA has 54 bases and is translated from base 1. V is clipped by 0 bases and J by 10 bases, and the sequence between their germline boundaries is 25 bases long.

This TCR was sampled from a woman aged 40 to 55 who had been exposed to COVID-19. The V gene is TRBV9 and the J gene is TRBJ1-4; a confident D gene designation cannot be given. The specimen was PBMCs or T cells enriched from blood (not recorded which). The CDR3 in this case is CASSVGEKGYFANSKLFF. The nucleotides read TGTGCCAGCAGCGTAGGGGAGAAGGGATATTTTGCAAACTCAAAACTGTTTTTT. Here the CDR3 is joined to the reference TRBV9 and TRBJ1-4 genes, and the full variable domain is: DSGVTQTPKHLITATGQRVTLRCSPRSGDLSVYWYQQSLDQGLQFLIQYYNGEERAKGNILERFSAQQFPDLHSELNLSSLELGDSALYFCASSVGEKGYFANSKLFFGSGTQLSVL.